The 28 T cell receptor beta chains given below trace back to one sample, sequenced in a study of cytomegalovirus exposure and HLA in healthy donors. Primers included in the PCR were 60 Vbeta and 13 Jbeta primers. TCRdb's copy holds only in-frame clones and misses some; the assay was immunoSEQ multiplex PCR. This table lists some 39,000 clones. Sample: PBMCs. The receptors here all came from a woman aged 30 to 39 in good health and CMV-seropositive.

The chain links TRBV29-1 to TRBJ1-2; a weak D match, TRBD1 (5 bases). The CDR3 sequence is 14 residues long. V lost 6 bases and J 7 bases, leaving 21 bases between the germline ends. Germline V lookup: CDR1 SQVTM, CDR2 ANQGSEA. The CDR3 DNA sequence: TGCAGCGTCGAGACCGACAGAGTGTATTTTGGCTACACCTTC. Translating gives CSVETDRVYFGYTF.

The chain links TRBV23-1 to TRBJ2-2, with D maybe TRBD2 (5 bases). TRBV23-1 is assigned to the ORF class and has an uncertain function. The V gene lost 0 bases and the J gene lost 7 bases, with 15 bases spanning the gap. There are 16 residues in the CDR3. DNA of the CDR3: TGCGCCAGCAGTCAATCTAGGAGGTATTCTAACGGGGAGCTGTTTTTT. Its protein is CASSQSRRYSNGELFF.

The V and J genes are TRBV5-4 and TRBJ1-3; 7 nucleotides agree with TRBD1. The ends lost 4 bases at V and 0 bases at J; junction bases unmatched: 7. CDR3 length: 16 amino acids. Per the germline V gene, CDR1 is SGHNT and CDR2 is YYREEE (reference sequence). As DNA, the CDR3 is TGTGCCAGCAGCCCTCCTGGGGACAGCTCTGGAAACACCATATATTTT. It codes for CASSPPGDSSGNTIYF.

The CDR3 loop reads CASGGGGAYNSPLHF. CDR3 bases: TGTGCCAGCGGCGGGGGAGGCGCATATAATTCACCCCTCCACTTT. The V and J genes are TRBV28 and TRBJ1-6; D possibly corresponds to TRBD1 (5 bases). Germline V lookup: CDR1 MDHEN, CDR2 SYDVKM. V was clipped by 8 bases and J by 4 bases, with 15 bases between them. This CDR3 is 15 amino acids long.

The CDR3 DNA reads TGTGCCAGCAGCGGGGACAGGGGGTACTCTGGAAACACCATATATTTT. Its protein is CASSGDRGYSGNTIYF. This chain connects TRBV9 to TRBJ1-3; 11 nucleotides agree with TRBD1. The CDR3 spans 16 residues. Trimming cost V 3 bases and J 0 bases; bases outside gene matches: 2. Germline lookup yields CDR1 SGDLS and CDR2 YYNGEE.

Details on this clone: An end of the junction does not agree with germline; a read error may underlie this. V and J are TRBV7-9 and TRBJ2-1, with TRBD2 identical over 11 bases. The CDR3 is 14 residues long. Looked up from germline, CDR1 is SEHNR and CDR2 is FQNEAQ (reference sequence). Here the CDR3 DNA reads TGTGCCAGCAGTTTAGCGGGGGGGCCGAATGAGCAGTTCTTC. Protein sequence: CASSLAGGPNEQFF.

The chain uses TRBV5-1 and TRBJ2-1, with D perhaps TRBD2 (6 bases). V was clipped by 5 bases and J by 8 bases, with 20 bases between them. CDR1 is SGHRS and CDR2 is YFSETQ in the germline V gene. CDR3 length: 15 amino acids. The CDR3 spells CASSFVAATGDEQFF. Written as DNA, the CDR3 is TGCGCCAGCAGTTTTGTGGCGGCTACGGGGGATGAGCAGTTCTTC.

The genes are TRBV11-2 and TRBJ2-4, with 15 bases matching TRBD2. Germline trimming cut 4 bases from V and 8 bases from J; bases unmatched to any gene: 6. The CDR3 runs 16 residues. The germline V gene has CDR1 SGHAT and CDR2 FQNNGV. CDR3 in amino acids: CASSSGTSGGRDIQYF. The CDR3 nucleotides are TGTGCCAGCAGCTCTGGGACTAGCGGGGGGAGGGACATTCAGTACTTC.

The V and J genes are TRBV4-1 and TRBJ2-3; 7 nucleotides match TRBD2. The ends lost 1 base at V and 4 bases at J; junction bases unmatched: 8. This CDR3 has 16 amino acids. Germline assignment: CDR1 MGHRA and CDR2 YSYEKL. The CDR3 loop reads CASSQAVSGEADTQYF. In nucleotides, the CDR3 is TGCGCCAGCAGCCAAGCGGTCAGCGGGGAGGCAGATACGCAGTATTTT.

Worth noting for this clone: A read error may account for a junction end that differs from germline. V is TRBV28 and J is TRBJ2-7; D is ambiguous. Germline CDR1 MDHEN, CDR2 SYDVKM. The CDR3 has 11 residues. In nucleotides, the CDR3 is TGTACCAGCAGTTTAACGGGCGAGCAGTACTTC. The encoded protein is CTSSLTGEQYF.

J is TRBJ2-2 and V is TRBV28, with TRBD1 identical over 7 bases. CDR3 size: 16 residues. Trimming removed 7 bases from V and 0 bases from J; junction bases left unmatched: 8. Germline lookup yields CDR1 MDHEN and CDR2 SYDVKM. In DNA form, the CDR3 reads TGTGCCAGCAAAACCCCGGGACAGCCGAACACCGGGGAGCTGTTTTTT. Translated: CASKTPGQPNTGELFF.

The CDR3 DNA reads as TGCAGCGTTGAACGGCGGGACAATGAGCAGTTCTTC. Translated, it gives CSVERRDNEQFF. The rearrangement joins TRBV29-1 to TRBJ2-1; weak D call: TRBD2 (5 bases). Per the germline V gene, CDR1 is SQVTM and CDR2 is ANQGSEA. The CDR3 runs to 12 residues. V was shortened by 2 bases and J by 5 bases, with 7 bases between the two germline ends.

The chain links TRBV10-3 to TRBJ2-5, with TRBD2 matching 7 bases. Germline values: CDR1 ENHRY, CDR2 SYGVKD. This CDR3 is built from 15 residues. V lost 0 bases to trimming and J lost 3 bases; unmatched junction nucleotides: 4. The CDR3 nucleotides read TGTGCCATCAGTGAGTCCTGGGGGGGGGAAGAGACCCAGTACTTC. Translating it yields CAISESWGGEETQYF.

V is TRBV27 and J is TRBJ2-1, with D perhaps matching TRBD2 (5 bases). Germline V gene lookup returns CDR1 MNHEY and CDR2 SMNVEV (reference sequence). The CDR3 consists of 14 residues. Trimming left V 4 bases short and J 6 bases short, with 13 bases between. The CDR3 protein is CASSSNPTINEQFF. The CDR3 DNA reads as TGTGCCAGCAGTTCTAACCCGACTATCAATGAGCAGTTCTTC.

This chain uses TRBV6-1 with TRBJ2-7; 8 bases are a match to TRBD1. J gave up 3 bases and V 8 bases, and 6 bases lay outside the gene matches. This CDR3 has 13 amino acids. Germline loops: CDR1 MNHNS, CDR2 SASEGT. CDR3 nucleotide sequence: TGTGCCAGCTTCGACAGGGGCCTCTACGAGCAGTACTTC. This translates into CASFDRGLYEQYF.

The chain carries TRBV7-9 and TRBJ2-5; possible D gene TRBD1, 6 bases. With the DNA end fitting TRBJ2-7 better, the J assignment may be wrong. There are 13 residues in the CDR3. Germline-derived CDR1 and CDR2 are SEHNR and FQNEAQ (reference sequence). The CDR3 DNA reads as TGTGCCAGCAGCCCCGGACAGTCCTACGAGCAGTACTTC. Residues: CASSPGQSYEQYF.

The V gene is TRBV27, the J gene TRBJ2-3; D not resolved. Germline V CDR1 and CDR2: MNHEY, SMNVEV (reference sequence). The germline V and J ends were trimmed by 5 bases and 0 bases, with 9 bases remaining between them. The CDR3 spans 14 residues. The CDR3 sequence is CASSPPYSTDTQYF. CDR3 sequence (DNA): TGTGCCAGCAGTCCCCCCTATAGCACAGATACGCAGTATTTT.

The chain links TRBV10-3 to TRBJ2-5, with 10 bases matching TRBD2. The CDR3 totals 16 residues. The V and J ends lost 2 bases and 1 base, in that order; junction bases with no gene match: 4. Germline V lookup: CDR1 ENHRY, CDR2 SYGVKD. The CDR3 DNA follows: TGTGCCATCAGTGAGCAACTAGCGGGGACCCAAGAGACCCAGTACTTC. Amino acid sequence: CAISEQLAGTQETQYF.

This sequence joins TRBV7-9 and TRBJ2-1; D possibly corresponds to TRBD2 (7 bases). CDR3 size: 14 residues. V was pared by 5 bases and J by 5 bases, with 13 bases between. Germline CDR1 is SEHNR and CDR2 is FQNEAQ (reference sequence). The CDR3 nucleotides are TGTGCCAGCAGCAGGGGGGGAGGGCACAATGAGCAGTTCTTC. Translated: CASSRGGGHNEQFF.

The chain joins TRBV6-5 to TRBJ1-2; maybe TRBD1 (6 bases). Trimming took 8 bases from V and 4 from J, leaving 14 bases between them. In germline, CDR1 is MNHEY, CDR2 SVGAGI. The CDR3 loop spans 13 amino acids. CDR3 sequence: CASSDGRGYGYTF. The CDR3, as DNA: TGTGCCAGCTCAGACGGCAGGGGCTATGGCTACACCTTC.

The chain combines TRBV28 with TRBJ2-7; 7 nucleotides align to TRBD1. The CDR3 totals 15 residues. Germline V CDR1 and CDR2: MDHEN, SYDVKM. V gave up 3 bases and J gave up 2 bases; unmatched junction bases: 7. CDR3 loop: CASSFRDSSTYEQYF. The CDR3, as DNA: TGTGCCAGCAGTTTCCGGGACAGTTCAACCTACGAGCAGTACTTC.

The V gene is TRBV18, the J gene TRBJ2-5, with D possibly matching TRBD1 (7 bases). CDR1 and CDR2 (germline): KGHSH, LQKENI. The CDR3 is made up of 19 amino acids. V lost 1 base, J lost 5 bases, and 26 bases lay in between. CDR3 DNA sequence: TGTGCCAGCTCACCACAACAACAGGGGCGGGGAAACGTTCGTGAGACCCAGTACTTC. Translating it yields CASSPQQQGRGNVRETQYF.

V gene TRBV5-5 combines with J gene TRBJ2-5; D perhaps matches TRBD1 (5 bases). This CDR3 has 16 amino acids. Trimming pared 4 bases from V and 1 base from J, leaving 17 bases between. Germline CDR1 is SGHKS and CDR2 is YYEKEE (reference sequence). DNA of the CDR3: TGTGCCAGCAGCGCGTCCCAGGGCAGGGCCCAAGAGACCCAGTACTTC. This codes for CASSASQGRAQETQYF.

The chain recombines TRBV15 with TRBJ2-7, with no clear D. CDR1 is LNHNV, CDR2 YYDKDF, per germline (reference sequence). V gave up 0 bases and J gave up 0 bases, with 6 bases separating them. The CDR3 covers 14 residues. The CDR3 loop is CATSREATSYEQYF. The CDR3 DNA is TGTGCCACCAGCAGAGAAGCTACCTCCTACGAGCAGTACTTC.

The genes are TRBV4-2 and TRBJ1-1; 11 nucleotides align to TRBD1. The CDR3 is 16 residues long. Per germline, CDR1 LGHNA and CDR2 YNFKEQ. V was clipped by 0 bases and J by 3 bases; unmatched bases: 3. The DNA for the CDR3 is TGTGCCAGCAGCCAAGATCCGGGACAGGGGGACACTGAAGCTTTCTTT. Its protein is CASSQDPGQGDTEAFF.

The rearrangement joins TRBV11-2 to TRBJ2-3, with 10 bases aligning to TRBD1. Germline lookup yields CDR1 SGHAT and CDR2 FQNNGV. The CDR3 covers 16 residues. V gave up 6 bases and J gave up 4 bases; unmatched junction bases: 10. The chain's CDR3 is CASSQRDRGRADTQYF. CDR3 in DNA: TGTGCCAGCAGTCAACGGGACAGGGGACGGGCAGATACGCAGTATTTT.

The chain links TRBV7-2 to TRBJ2-5; possible D gene TRBD2, 5 bases. CDR1 SGHTA and CDR2 FQGNSA come from the germline V gene. The length of the CDR3 is 15 residues. V gave up 3 bases and J gave up 0 bases, with 11 bases separating them. The CDR3 DNA reads as TGTGCCAGCAGCTTTAGTATGGAGGACCAAGAGACCCAGTACTTC. This sequence encodes CASSFSMEDQETQYF.

The chain has TRBV2 and TRBJ2-2; D remains unclear. V gave up 3 bases and J gave up 5 bases, with 7 bases separating them. The V gene's germline CDR1 is SNHLY and CDR2 FYNNEI. The CDR3 is made up of 13 amino acids. This CDR3 is CASSEMETGELFF. The DNA for the CDR3 is TGTGCCAGCAGTGAGATGGAGACCGGGGAGCTGTTTTTT.